Presented here are 6 T cell receptor beta chains from one specimen sequenced in a study of identical twins (dated by TCRdb to 2016 to 2017). The method behind the library was 5' RACE. Sequencer: Illumina HiSeq 2000. TCRdb ran its own pipeline on the public reads, namely fastp trimming at Q25 and MiXCR clone calling, and kept in-frame beta chains. Every CDR3 protein is listed once, alongside the most common genes and DNA of its rows. In this sample the table shows 450,000 or so distinct CDR3 sequences, approximately 14% of which occur a single time. Of the sample, more than 0.8% falls within the top ten clones. Another study also made use of these data, one on yellow fever vaccine responses in identical twins.

Source material: CD4+ T cells sorted from blood. These receptors came from a woman aged 18-30 years in good health.

The chain joins TRBV7-2 to TRBJ2-5; D gene uncertain. Germline-derived CDR1 and CDR2 are SGHTA and FQGNSA. V was clipped by 2 bases and J by 2 bases, with 9 bases between them. The CDR3 is made up of 14 amino acids. The DNA of the CDR3 is TGTGCCAGCAGCTTAAGATTGCCACAAGAGACCCAGTACTTC. As protein: CASSLRLPQETQYF.

The genes are TRBV7-9 and TRBJ1-1; D not resolved. The CDR3 loop spans 12 amino acids. Germline loops: CDR1 SEHNR, CDR2 FQNEAQ (reference sequence). V was cut by 5 bases and J by 5 bases, with 9 bases left in between. The CDR3 DNA sequence: TGTGCCAGCAGCCAAGGCTGGACTGAAGCTTTCTTT. Amino acids: CASSQGWTEAFF.

This clonotype appeared many times. The chain joins TRBV2 to TRBJ2-3, with 12 bases matching TRBD2. J was trimmed by 4 bases and V by 4 bases; bases with no gene match: 6. This CDR3 has 16 amino acids. The germline V gene has CDR1 SNHLY and CDR2 FYNNEI. This CDR3 reads CASSGGLAGGPDTQYF. The DNA for the CDR3 is TGTGCCAGCAGTGGGGGACTAGCGGGTGGGCCAGATACGCAGTATTTT.

The chain couples TRBV5-1 to TRBJ2-3; 12 bases fit TRBD2. CDR3 length: 17 amino acids. The ends lost 5 bases at V and 2 bases at J; junction bases unmatched: 9. Germline V gene sequence: CDR1 SGHRS, CDR2 YFSETQ. CDR3 DNA: TGCGCCAGCAGACGTACTAGCGGGAGGATGGACACAGATACGCAGTATTTT. Protein: CASRRTSGRMDTDTQYF. Together with reference TRBV5-1 and TRBJ2-3, the CDR3 gives the full variable domain: KAGVTQTPRYLIKTRGQQVTLSCSPISGHRSVSWYQQTPGQGLQFLFEYFSETQRNKGNFPGRFSGRQFSNSRSEMNVSTLELGDSALYLCASRRTSGRMDTDTQYFGPGTRLTVL.

The chain has TRBV10-1 and TRBJ2-1; a possible D gene is TRBD2 (5 bases). Trimming pared 2 bases from V and 2 bases from J, leaving 10 bases between. CDR3 size: 15 residues. Germline lookup yields CDR1 WNHNN and CDR2 SYGVQD (reference sequence). DNA of the CDR3: TGCGCCAGCAGTGAGGAATCGGGGACCTACAATGAGCAGTTCTTC. Residues: CASSEESGTYNEQFF.

The chain carries TRBV28 and TRBJ1-2; 10 bases match TRBD1. Germline-derived CDR1 and CDR2 are MDHEN and SYDVKM. The V segment lost 6 bases and the J segment 4 bases; nucleotides outside the gene matches: 8. The CDR3 length is 15 residues. CDR3 DNA: TGTGCCAGCAGACCCGGGACAGGGGCTTCCTATGGCTACACCTTC. It specifies CASRPGTGASYGYTF.